This TCR beta chain was identified in a study of cytomegalovirus exposure and HLA in healthy donors. V dropped 4 bases and J dropped 5; count of bases not matched to a gene: 2. The CDR3 is made up of 14 amino acids. Germline-derived CDR1 and CDR2 are SGHNT and YYREEE (reference sequence). Regarding this clone: Antigen: not known.

The study ran its PCR with 60 Vbeta and 13 Jbeta primers. Here immunoSEQ multiplex PCR was the method, and the copy in TCRdb shows in-frame clones only, minus some. The sample consists of 100,000 to 150,000 clones, approximately 83% of them appearing once. Study-level findings and limits: TCR beta V segments were, for the most part, productive about 87% or about 30% of the time in an earlier analysis.

This chain uses TRBV5-4 with TRBJ2-1, with 11 bases fitting TRBD2. The specimen was PBMCs. The receptor was isolated from a woman in her forties in good health and CMV-seropositive. Here the CDR3 reads CASSMGLADNEQFF. The CDR3 DNA follows: TGTGCCAGCAGCATGGGACTAGCGGACAATGAGCAGTTCTTC.